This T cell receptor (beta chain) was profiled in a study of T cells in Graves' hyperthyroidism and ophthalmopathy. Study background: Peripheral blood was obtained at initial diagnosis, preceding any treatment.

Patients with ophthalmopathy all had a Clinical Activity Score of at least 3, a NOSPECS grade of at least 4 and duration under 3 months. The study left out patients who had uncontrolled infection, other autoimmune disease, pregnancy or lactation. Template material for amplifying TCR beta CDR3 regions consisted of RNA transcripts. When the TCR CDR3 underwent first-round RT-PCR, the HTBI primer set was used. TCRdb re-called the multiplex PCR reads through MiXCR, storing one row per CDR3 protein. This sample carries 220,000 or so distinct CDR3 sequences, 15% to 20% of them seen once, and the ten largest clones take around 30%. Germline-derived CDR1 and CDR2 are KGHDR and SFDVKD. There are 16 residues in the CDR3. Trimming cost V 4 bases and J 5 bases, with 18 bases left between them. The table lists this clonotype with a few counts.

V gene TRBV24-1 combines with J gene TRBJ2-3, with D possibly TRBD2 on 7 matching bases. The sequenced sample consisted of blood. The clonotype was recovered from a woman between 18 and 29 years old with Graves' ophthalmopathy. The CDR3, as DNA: TGTGCCACCAGTGACCCCCGAGGGGGGGATATAGATACGCAGTATTTT. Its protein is CATSDPRGGDIDTQYF.